These T cell receptor beta chains were read from a single sample in a study of glioma-infiltrating T cells. TCRdb reprocessed the multiplex PCR reads via MiXCR and lists one record per CDR3 protein. The sample includes 40,000 or so distinct CDR3 sequences, 20% to 25% of them seen just once. Source material: glioma tissue, nonneoplastic brain tissue, or PBMCs (not recorded which). These receptors were taken from a human donor with low-grade glioma or glioblastoma, undergoing nonglioma brain surgery, or in good health (not recorded which). The CDR3 runs from the conserved cysteine through the conserved F or W. The order of the fields is J gene, clone size, D gene, V gene, CDR3 protein, CDR3 DNA. D genes are given only for firm matches. Not all rows give a size; the values are once, few, many and, for expanded clones, a class.

TRBJ2-5 - - TRBV29-1 CSAKKTTGTRETQYF TGCAGCGCAAAAAAGACGACAGGAACGAGAGAGACCCAGTACTTC
TRBJ2-7 many TRBD2 TRBV6-2/TRBV6-3 CASNPPGSGTGEQYF TGTGCCAGCAATCCCCCGGGTAGCGGGACCGGAGAGCAGTACTTC
TRBJ2-1 - TRBD1 TRBV6-5 CASSYPVDRGYEQLF TGTGCCAGCAGTTATCCCGTTGACAGGGGCTATGAGCAGCTCTTC
TRBJ2-7 many TRBD2 TRBV27 CAVWLGGGEQYF TGTGCCGTATGGCTTGGCGGGGGCGAGCAGTACTTC
TRBJ2-7 many - TRBV7-3 CASSPRGATSYEQYF TGTGCCAGCAGCCCCAGGGGGGCTACCTCCTACGAGCAGTACTTC
TRBJ2-5 - - TRBV5-1 CASSSGAAETQYF TGCGCCAGCAGCTCAGGGGCAGCGGAGACCCAGTACTTC
TRBJ2-7 many - TRBV7-2 CASTEGPHSSYEQYF TGTGCCAGCACCGAAGGTCCCCACAGCTCCTACGAGCAGTACTTC
TRBJ2-1 many TRBD2 TRBV5-4 CAIDGTSSYNEQFF TGTGCCATCGATGGGACTAGCTCCTACAATGAGCAGTTCTTC
TRBJ2-3 few TRBD1 TRBV5-1 CASSVMDRSTDTQYF TGCGCCAGCAGCGTGATGGACAGGAGCACAGATACGCAGTATTTT
TRBJ2-1 many TRBD2 TRBV28 CASSFTSGGFNEQFF TGTGCCAGCAGTTTTACTAGCGGGGGCTTTAATGAGCAGTTCTTC
TRBJ2-3 - TRBD2 TRBV7-3 CASSLSGAGGPGTDTQYF TGTGCCAGCAGCTTAAGTGGAGCGGGGGGGCCTGGCACAGATACGCAGTATTTT
TRBJ2-5 - - TRBV5-1 CASSSSSVETQYF TGCGCCAGCAGCTCGTCTAGCGTTGAGACCCAGTACTTC
TRBJ1-1 many - TRBV4-1 CASSQARGSNTEAFF TGCGCCAGCAGCCAAGCCAGGGGATCGAACACTGAAGCTTTCTTT
TRBJ2-1 once TRBD1 TRBV11-2 CASSVTGEGREQFF TGTGCCAGCAGCGTCACAGGGGAAGGTCGCGAGCAGTTCTTC
TRBJ2-3 medium-sized - TRBV20-1 CSAQAVYRVGTDTQYF TGCAGTGCCCAAGCCGTATACAGGGTAGGCACAGATACGCAGTATTTT
TRBJ2-2 many TRBD2 TRBV6-1 CASSDAGGNTGELFF TGTGCCAGCAGTGACGCGGGGGGGAACACCGGGGAGCTGTTTTTT
TRBJ1-1 many TRBD1 TRBV27 CASSPRQGRNTEAFF TGTGCCAGCAGTCCACGACAGGGGCGTAACACTGAAGCTTTCTTT
TRBJ1-1 - TRBD1 TRBV7-9 CASSLLEPGGFAIGAFF TGTGCCAGCAGCTTATTAGAACCAGGGGGCTTTGCAATTGGAGCTTTCTTT
TRBJ2-1 many TRBD1 TRBV28 CASWSGDRNEQFF TGTGCCAGCTGGTCAGGGGACAGGAATGAGCAGTTCTTC
TRBJ2-3 many - TRBV5-6 CASSLSADTQYF TGTGCCAGCAGCCTTTCGGCAGATACGCAGTATTTT
TRBJ1-5 many - TRBV4-1 CASSQDGGGGNQPQHF TGCGCCAGCAGCCAAGATGGAGGGGGGGGCAATCAGCCCCAGCATTTT
TRBJ2-7 - - TRBV7-9 CASSLGTAGAEQYF TGTGCCAGCAGCTTAGGAACGGCAGGGGCCGAGCAGTACTTC
TRBJ2-3 few TRBD1 TRBV19 CASSPHPGTGSTDTQYF TGTGCCAGTAGTCCTCATCCCGGGACAGGGAGCACAGATACGCAGTATTTT
TRBJ2-7 many TRBD2 TRBV7-2 CASRPTSGGVDYEQYF TGTGCCAGCAGGCCTACTAGCGGGGGCGTTGACTACGAGCAGTACTTC
TRBJ2-2 many - TRBV27 CASSSIATNTGELFF TGTGCCAGCAGTTCGATAGCAACGAACACCGGGGAGCTGTTTTTT
TRBJ2-1 many TRBD1 TRBV6-1 CASSGTGGWYEQFF TGTGCCAGCAGTGGGACAGGGGGCTGGTATGAGCAGTTCTTC
TRBJ1-1 many - TRBV28 CASKIPRGPSSEAFF TGTGCCAGCAAAATCCCTCGGGGACCCAGCTCTGAAGCTTTCTTT
TRBJ1-1 many - TRBV4-2 CASSQDLGPTEAFF TGTGCCAGCAGCCAAGATTTGGGGCCCACTGAAGCTTTCTTT
TRBJ2-7 - TRBD1 TRBV3-1 CASRGGQGYSSYEQYF TGTGCCAGCAGAGGTGGACAGGGCTATAGCTCCTACGAGCAGTACTTC
TRBJ2-1 many TRBD2 TRBV20-1 CSADGGVHGNEQFF TGCAGTGCTGACGGGGGGGTCCACGGCAATGAGCAGTTCTTC
TRBJ2-1 many TRBD2 TRBV6-4 CASSEGREQMNEQFF TGTGCCAGCAGTGAAGGGCGGGAGCAGATGAATGAGCAGTTCTTC
TRBJ1-5 - - TRBV28 CVSSLRGNVGNQPQHF TGTGTTAGCAGTTTACGGGGGAATGTAGGCAATCAGCCCCAGCATTTT
TRBJ1-1 medium-sized - TRBV6-1 CASSELVALNTEAFF TGTGCCAGCAGTGAACTAGTGGCCTTGAACACTGAAGCTTTCTTT
TRBJ1-1 many TRBD1 TRBV28 CASRTGGMDTEAFF TGTGCCAGCAGAACAGGGGGCATGGACACTGAAGCTTTCTTT
TRBJ2-7 many - TRBV5-1 CASSLGGDWDEQYF TGCGCCAGCAGCCTCGGAGGGGACTGGGACGAGCAGTACTTC
TRBJ2-3 few TRBD1 TRBV11-2 CASSSETGSPADTQYF TGTGCCAGCAGCTCGGAGACAGGGTCCCCTGCAGATACGCAGTATTTT
TRBJ2-7 - - TRBV20-1 CSASSKSYEQYF TGCAGTGCTAGCTCAAAGAGCTACGAGCAGTACTTC
TRBJ2-1 many - TRBV2 CARLETGSNEQFF TGTGCCAGGCTTGAAACGGGCTCCAATGAGCAGTTCTTC
TRBJ2-2 many TRBD2 TRBV28 CASRSTPGTGGRTGELFF TGTGCCAGCAGATCCACCCCAGGGACGGGGGGGAGGACCGGGGAGCTGTTTTTT
TRBJ1-1 many - TRBV20-1 CSARDYLTDMNTEAFF TGCAGTGCTAGAGATTACCTGACAGATATGAACACTGAAGCTTTCTTT